The text below deals with one T cell receptor beta chain. This clone was seen a few times. It lacks a known antigen. No base-level quality is on record; no much larger clone is a single base apart. This specimen belongs to a study of blood T cell repertoires in COVID-19 (dated by TCRdb to 2019 to 2021). As for the study more broadly: The collaborator samples originated in the United States, Italy and Spain and spanned the acute and convalescent phases of COVID-19. The material from the prospective study consisted of cDNA or gDNA derived from T cells, B-cell-depleted T cells, or PBMCs. Subjects who had been exposed to COVID-19, were actively infected with it, or had recovered from it provided the deeply sampled blood TCRbeta repertoires that made up the dataset. The repertoires were released in a freely available public database intended as a resource for research on the immune response to SARS-CoV-2. The samples were drawn from the first 160 participants of the ongoing ImmuneRACE study and from about 1,200 subjects provided by 6 global collaborators. Sample metadata almost always included a de-identified subject ID, COVID-19 status, age in years and sex. Where HLA class I and class II types were available, the types were taken from metadata supplied by the sample provider, not from assay-based typing. General findings and caveats noted by the study authors: How much clinical and demographic metadata was included differed by source and by participant, and the metadata was provided uncurated.

V is cut by 0 bases and J by 8 bases, and the space between the germline ends is 12 bases. Based on the germline V gene (reference sequence), the CDR1 and CDR2 sequences are SGHNT and YYREEE. From its cysteine to its phenylalanine, the CDR3 spans 14 amino acids. This entry keeps only the CDR3 DNA: 42 bases, framed from base 1. TCRbeta CDR3 regions were amplified from genomic DNA using the immunoSEQ Assay, a bias-controlled multiplex PCR. Under the source paper's analysis protocol: Nucleated cell counts per sample were estimated from amplification of reference gene primers within the assay. To quantify the absolute abundance of each unique TCRbeta CDR3 rearrangement, sequence reads were collapsed and filtered. For each sample, productive Simpson clonality was calculated by taking the square root of Simpson's diversity index across productive rearrangements. As stored in TCRdb, this immuneACCESS dataset retains in-frame rearrangements with V and J assigned. A fraction of the clones does not appear; measured against another copy, unresolved V genes explain less than half of the discrepancy, and the remainder lacks a known reason. That table supplies the V and J calls and clone size; D and trimming were determined from the DNA. This sample has about 300,000 clones in its table, and around 88% of those were observed once. Clones ranked in the top ten supply around 1.5% of the sample.

Collaborating institutions collected whole blood in K2EDTA tubes following their own protocols. For TCRbeta analysis, collaborators shipped samples in one of three forms: frozen whole blood, isolated PBMCs, or DNA extracted from either of those sample types. In this chain, TRBV5-4 is recombined with TRBJ2-1, with the D gene call left open. Sequenced: peripheral blood. This receptor was identified in a woman aged 45-59 years with acute or convalescent COVID-19. This receptor has the CDR3 CASSLENYRDEQFF. The DNA sequence is given as TGTGCCAGCAGCTTGGAAAACTACCGCGATGAGCAGTTCTTC.